This T cell receptor beta chain was found in a study of read filtering for tumor transcriptome and immune sequencing. Across the study: The cohort had over 16 men and approximately 15 women aged roughly 47 to 85, mean approximately 66 years. IR-seq gave about 4.05 to 11 million TCR reads per sample; RNA-seq gave 85 to 1273. Whole-transcriptome libraries were prepared after DNase treatment.

This library used around 400 ng RNA and molecular barcoded adaptors spanning alpha/delta and beta/gamma chains. TCRdb re-called the reads through MiXCR, storing one row per CDR3 protein. The sample carries 100,000 to 150,000 distinct CDR3 sequences, approximately 13% recorded once. Study findings and constraints: Compared with RNA-seq, IR-seq gave much higher clonotype depth and reliability.

Comment on this clonotype: Its specificity is not known.

Sequenced sample: a population of CD138-negative cells sorted from bone marrow. This clonotype was obtained from a donor aged 40 or older with multiple myeloma.

The CDR3 DNA reads as TGCGCCAGCAGCCAAAATCGGGGGGGAAGCACAGATACGCAGTATTTT. It yields the protein CASSQNRGGSTDTQYF. The rearrangement joins TRBV4-1 to TRBJ2-3; the match to TRBD2 covers 8 bases. Per germline, CDR1 MGHRA and CDR2 YSYEKL. The CDR3 extends over 16 amino acids. The trim removed 2 bases at V and 0 bases at J, leaving 4 bases unmatched.